The present T cell receptor (beta chain) was sequenced within a study of shared clonotypes between healthy human individuals. Comments on this clone: The target antigen is unknown.

Researchers partitioned CD4+ cells into CD45RA+ naive and CD45RA-negative memory subsets. The V gene end was trimmed by 4 bases and the J gene end by 3 bases; junction bases not matched to a gene: 4. This CDR3 comprises 14 residues. Germline loops: CDR1 KGHSH, CDR2 LQKENI. Study-wide findings and caveats: Relative to their counterparts shared across all four donors, non-shared clonotypes exhibited diminished generation probabilities. Estimated richness was generally greater in naive than memory subsets.

Clones were read by immunoSEQ multiplex PCR, and TCRdb kept only the in-frame ones, dropping some. The sample has about 230,000 clones; 60% to 80% are singletons. The material sequenced was memory CD4+ T cells sorted from blood. The subset denotes: CD45RA-negative fraction. The TCR comes from a man under 40 in good health. The rearrangement uses TRBV18 and TRBJ2-5; the match to TRBD2 covers 8 bases. CDR3 sequence reads: CASSRFGGEETQYF. In DNA form, the CDR3 reads TGTGCCAGCTCACGTTTCGGGGGGGAAGAGACCCAGTACTTC. Full variable domain (outside the CDR3, taken from reference TRBV18 and TRBJ2-5): NAGVMQNPRHLVRRRGQEARLRCSPMKGHSHVYWYRQLPEEGLKFMVYLQKENIIDESGMPKERFSAEFPKEGPSILRIQQVVRGDSAAYFCASSRFGGEETQYFGPGTRLLVL.